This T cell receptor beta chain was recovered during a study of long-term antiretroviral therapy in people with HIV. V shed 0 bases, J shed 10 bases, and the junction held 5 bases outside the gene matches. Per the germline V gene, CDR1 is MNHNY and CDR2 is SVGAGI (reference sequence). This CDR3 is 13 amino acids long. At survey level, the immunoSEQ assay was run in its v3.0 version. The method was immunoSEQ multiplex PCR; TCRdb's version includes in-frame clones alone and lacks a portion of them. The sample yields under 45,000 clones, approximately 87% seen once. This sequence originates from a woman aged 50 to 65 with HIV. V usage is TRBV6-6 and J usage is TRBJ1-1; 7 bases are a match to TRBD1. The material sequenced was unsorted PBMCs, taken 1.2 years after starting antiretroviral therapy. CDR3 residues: CASSYSTDRVAFF. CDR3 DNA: TGTGCCAGCAGTTACTCGACTGACAGGGTAGCTTTCTTT.